A selection of T cell receptor beta chains follows, all from one sample in a study of Tregs in tolerant kidney transplant recipients. The method was immunoSEQ multiplex PCR; TCRdb's version includes in-frame clones alone and lacks a portion of them. Of fewer than 95,000 clones in the sample, approximately 94% were seen once. The sample here was CD4+ T cells from blood (PBMCs), taken 12 months after the transplant. Receptors were obtained from a human patient who received a combined kidney and bone marrow transplant. Part of the T cells may come from the graft donor. CDR3s include the opening cysteine and the closing phenylalanine or tryptophan. D genes are given only for firm matches. Not every row has a clone size; where given, it reads once, few, many or a size class.

TGCGCCAGCAGCTTGAATTTAGCGGGGGGGCTGGGTGAGCAGTTCTTC	CASSLNLAGGLGEQFF	16	-	TRBD2	TRBJ2-1	TRBV5-1
TGTGCCAGCAGCTTTTCTGCGAACACCGGGGAGCTGTTTTTT	CASSFSANTGELFF	14	once	-	TRBJ2-2	TRBV7-2
TGTGCCAGCAGCAGAGGGACTAGCGGGAGCTACGAGCAGTACTTC	CASSRGTSGSYEQYF	15	-	TRBD2	TRBJ2-7	TRBV6-5
TGTGCCAGCAGCAATATCCTCACCGGGGAGCTGTTTTTT	CASSNILTGELFF	13	-	-	TRBJ2-2	TRBV5-4
TGTGCCAGCAGCGTAGGGAGACGGGGGGGGCACAACTATGGCTACACCTTC	CASSVGRRGGHNYGYTF	17	-	-	TRBJ1-2	TRBV9
TGTGCCAGCAGTCTGCTGGGACTAGCGGGGACAGGCACAGATACGCAGTATTTT	CASSLLGLAGTGTDTQYF	18	-	TRBD2	TRBJ2-3	TRBV27
TGTGCCAGCAGCGTAGGACAGAGCACAGATACGCAGTATTTT	CASSVGQSTDTQYF	14	-	-	TRBJ2-3	TRBV9
TGTGCCAGCAGCTTAAACTCGAACACCGGGGAGCTGTTTTTT	CASSLNSNTGELFF	14	-	-	TRBJ2-2	TRBV7-3
TGCGCCAGCAGCCAAGATCTTCCCGGACAGTATAATTCACCCCTCCACTTT	CASSQDLPGQYNSPLHF	17	once	-	TRBJ1-6	TRBV4-3
TGTGCCAGCTCACCAGCGCTAGGCACTACCTACGAGCAGTACTTC	CASSPALGTTYEQYF	15	-	-	TRBJ2-7	TRBV18
TGTGCCAGCAGAACCACGGGACTAGCGGGAGGCGAGCAGTACTTC	CASRTTGLAGGEQYF	15	-	TRBD2	TRBJ2-7	TRBV6-5
TGTGCCAGCAGCTTATTTCGGGTGAGCTCCTACAATGAGCAGTTCTTC	CASSLFRVSSYNEQFF	16	-	-	TRBJ2-1	TRBV7-3
TGTGCCAGCTCACCACCCAAGGTCCGGAGCTCCTACAATGAGCAGTTCTTC	CASSPPKVRSSYNEQFF	17	-	-	TRBJ2-1	TRBV18
TGTGCCTGGAGTCGGGGTTTTGAGACCCAGTACTTC	CAWSRGFETQYF	12	-	-	TRBJ2-5	TRBV30
TGTGCCATCAGTGATAACGGGGGCAATCAGCCCCAGCATTTT	CAISDNGGNQPQHF	14	-	-	TRBJ1-5	TRBV10-3
TGCGCCAGTACACCCAGGGAGAACACTGAAGCTTTCTTT	CASTPRENTEAFF	13	medium-sized	-	TRBJ1-1	TRBV5-1
TGTGCCAGCAGCGTAGGGACAGGGGGTCTTGATACGCAGTATTTT	CASSVGTGGLDTQYF	15	-	TRBD1	TRBJ2-3	TRBV5-5
TGCGCCAGCAGCCTCGAATCGGGACTAGCGGGCGCAGATACGCAGTATTTT	CASSLESGLAGADTQYF	17	-	TRBD2	TRBJ2-3	TRBV4-1